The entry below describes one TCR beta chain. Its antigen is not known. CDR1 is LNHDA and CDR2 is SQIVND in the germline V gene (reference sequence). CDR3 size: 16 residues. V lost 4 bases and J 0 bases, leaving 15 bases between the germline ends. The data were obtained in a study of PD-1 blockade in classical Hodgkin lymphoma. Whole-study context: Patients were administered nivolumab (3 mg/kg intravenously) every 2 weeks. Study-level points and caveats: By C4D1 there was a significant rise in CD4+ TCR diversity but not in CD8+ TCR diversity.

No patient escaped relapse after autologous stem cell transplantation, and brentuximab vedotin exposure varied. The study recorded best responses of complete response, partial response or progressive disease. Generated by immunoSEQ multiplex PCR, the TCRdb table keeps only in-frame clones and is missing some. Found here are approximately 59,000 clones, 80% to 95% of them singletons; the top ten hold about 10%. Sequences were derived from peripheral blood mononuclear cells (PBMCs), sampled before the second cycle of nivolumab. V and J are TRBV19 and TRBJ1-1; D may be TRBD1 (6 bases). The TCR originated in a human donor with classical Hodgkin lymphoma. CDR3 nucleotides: TGTGCCAGTAGTACAATGACAGGCCCCATGAACACTGAAGCTTTCTTT. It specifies CASSTMTGPMNTEAFF.